Following are 31 T cell receptor beta chains from one sample sequenced in a study of OX40 agonist ivuxolimab in advanced cancers. Here immunoSEQ multiplex PCR was the method, and the copy in TCRdb shows in-frame clones only, minus some. The repertoire consists of tens of thousands of clones, with around four fifths occurring once and the leading ten covering 21%. The sample consisted of CD4+ or CD8+ T cells sorted from blood, taken in a trial of the OX40 agonist ivuxolimab. All receptors come from an adult with an advanced solid tumor such as melanoma, head and neck, liver or kidney cancer.

Only one count was recorded for this clone. J is TRBJ2-7 and V is TRBV5-1; TRBD2 aligns across 7 bases. The CDR3 is 15 residues long. The V gene end was trimmed by 0 bases and the J gene end by 2 bases; junction bases not matched to a gene: 5. CDR1 is SGHRS, CDR2 YFSETQ, per germline. CDR3 sequence (DNA): TGCGCCAGCAGCTTGGAAGGCGGGAGCACCTACGAGCAGTACTTC. Its protein product is CASSLEGGSTYEQYF.

This chain connects TRBV6-6 to TRBJ2-5, with 8 positions matching TRBD2. CDR3 size: 16 residues. CDR1 and CDR2 (germline): MNHNY, SVGAGI (reference sequence). V was clipped by 4 bases and J by 1 base; unmatched bases: 8. The CDR3 here is CASSSKLAAGQETQYF. The CDR3 region has the DNA TGTGCCAGCAGTTCCAAACTAGCGGCCGGCCAAGAGACCCAGTACTTC.

This clone was detected a few times. This chain joins TRBV28 and TRBJ1-6; 9 nucleotides line up with TRBD1. V was pared by 8 bases and J by 8 bases, with 4 bases of the junction left unmatched. CDR3 length: 13 residues. Germline values: CDR1 MDHEN, CDR2 SYDVKM. The CDR3 DNA is TGTGCCAGCCGGGGACAGGGATATTCACCCCTCCACTTT. Protein product: CASRGQGYSPLHF.

This chain links TRBV7-6 with TRBJ1-1; the match to TRBD1 covers 9 bases. Losses at the gene ends were 2 bases for V and 4 bases for J; bases not matched to a gene: 5. The CDR3 spans 15 residues. Germline V lookup: CDR1 SGHVS, CDR2 FNYEAQ. As DNA, the CDR3 is TGTGCCAGCAGCTTAAACAGGGGGCCTGGCACTGAAGCTTTCTTT. It is translated as CASSLNRGPGTEAFF.

The chain uses TRBV28 and TRBJ2-3; 7 bases align to TRBD1. Germline trimming cut 2 bases from V and 8 bases from J; bases unmatched to any gene: 7. Germline values: CDR1 MDHEN, CDR2 SYDVKM. The CDR3 consists of 14 residues. The CDR3, as DNA: TGTGCCAGCAGTTTAACAGGGGATCAGGGTACGCAGTATTTT. Translated, it gives CASSLTGDQGTQYF. The full variable domain, completed using reference TRBV28 and TRBJ2-3, is DVKVTQSSRYLVKRTGEKVFLECVQDMDHENMFWYRQDPGLGLRLIYFSYDVKMKEKGDIPEGYSVSREKKERFSLILESASTNQTSMYLCASSLTGDQGTQYFGPGTRLTVL.

The J gene is TRBJ2-3, the V gene TRBV9, with D perhaps being TRBD1 or TRBD2 (5 bases each). Per the germline V gene, CDR1 is SGDLS and CDR2 is YYNGEE. V lost 4 bases and J 2 bases, leaving 17 bases between the germline ends. This CDR3 spans 16 amino acids. The CDR3 DNA reads TGTGCCAGCAGCCGAGGGGCCCTCACGACCACAGATACGCAGTATTTT. Translating it yields CASSRGALTTTDTQYF.

This rearrangement joins TRBV13 to TRBJ2-5, with 10 bases matching TRBD1. The V segment lost 5 bases and the J segment 4 bases; nucleotides outside the gene matches: 4. The CDR3 extends over 14 amino acids. Germline values: CDR1 PRHDT, CDR2 FYEKMQ (reference sequence). The DNA for the CDR3 is TGTGCCAGCAGCCCACGACAGGGGGCAGAGACCCAGTACTTC. Translated: CASSPRQGAETQYF.

This chain uses TRBV14 with TRBJ2-4; 12 nucleotides agree with TRBD2. The germline V gene encodes CDR1 SGHDN and CDR2 FVKESK. Germline trimming cut 4 bases from V and 1 base from J; bases unmatched to any gene: 8. This CDR3 comprises 18 residues. CDR3 amino acids: CASSPSGGAGVAKNIQYF. The CDR3 nucleotides read TGTGCCAGCAGCCCTAGCGGGGGGGCCGGAGTCGCCAAAAACATTCAGTACTTC.

The V gene is TRBV28, the J gene TRBJ2-7; D ambiguous. Germline CDR1 reads MDHEN; CDR2 reads SYDVKM. The CDR3 loop spans 16 amino acids. Trimming left V 2 bases short and J 0 bases short, with 14 bases between. CDR3 sequence reads: CASSLNSLAGSYEQYF. In nucleotides, the CDR3 is TGTGCCAGCAGTTTAAACTCGTTGGCAGGCTCCTACGAGCAGTACTTC.

As to this clone: Other DNA sequences in this sample translate to the same CDR3. The CDR3 is CASSLFQGNTGELFF. The CDR3 DNA follows: TGTGCCAGCAGCTTGTTTCAGGGAAACACCGGGGAGCTGTTTTTT. The chain employs TRBV5-8 and TRBJ2-2, with D possibly being TRBD1 (5 bases). The CDR3 extends over 15 amino acids. Germline loops: CDR1 SGHTS, CDR2 YDEGEE. Trimming pared 1 base from V and 2 bases from J, leaving 9 bases between.

The chain recombines TRBV7-9 with TRBJ2-2; D is unresolved. The germline gives CDR1 SEHNR, CDR2 FQNEAQ (reference sequence). V lost 3 bases, J lost 4 bases, and 15 bases lay in between. The length of the CDR3 is 16 residues. The CDR3 nucleotides are TGTGCCAGCAGCTTTTTCGGCAGATCGGTCACCGGGGAGCTGTTTTTT. As protein: CASSFFGRSVTGELFF.

This clone was detected many times. This specimen includes other DNA sequences encoding the same CDR3. This chain uses TRBV19 with TRBJ1-5; D is ambiguous. The CDR3 spans 13 residues. The ends were cut back, 4 bases at V and 4 bases at J, with 8 bases in the middle. Germline loops: CDR1 LNHDA, CDR2 SQIVND (reference sequence). The CDR3 sequence: CASSSQVNQPQHF. The CDR3 DNA is TGTGCCAGTAGTAGCCAGGTTAATCAGCCCCAGCATTTT.

J is TRBJ2-3 and V is TRBV13; maybe TRBD2 (6 bases). Trimming took 0 bases from V and 4 from J, leaving 17 bases between them. This CDR3 is 17 amino acids long. CDR1 is PRHDT, CDR2 FYEKMQ, per germline (reference sequence). In nucleotides, the CDR3 is TGTGCCAGCAGCTTAGGGGTCTTTGCGGGGCCTTCAGATACGCAGTATTTT. It codes for CASSLGVFAGPSDTQYF.

The J gene is TRBJ2-7, the V gene TRBV2; 8 positions match TRBD1. V shed 3 bases, J shed 8 bases, and the junction held 6 bases outside the gene matches. The CDR3 length is 13 residues. In germline, CDR1 is SNHLY, CDR2 FYNNEI. CDR3: CASSDGGQDQQYF. The CDR3 DNA follows: TGTGCCAGCAGTGATGGGGGACAGGACCAGCAGTACTTC.

The rearrangement links TRBV7-8 to TRBJ2-3; tentative D call: TRBD2 (6 bases). Trimming took off 5 bases at V and 7 bases at J, with 19 bases between the two ends. The CDR3 loop spans 15 amino acids. Germline values: CDR1 SGHVS, CDR2 FQNEAQ. The CDR3 loop reads CASSTSGGPRNTQYF. CDR3 sequence (DNA): TGTGCCAGCAGCACTTCCGGAGGGCCCCGGAATACGCAGTATTTT.

This clone has a single count. This chain uses TRBV5-4 with TRBJ2-2; D is unclear. Trimming pared 4 bases from V and 2 bases from J, leaving 18 bases between. Germline CDR1 is SGHNT and CDR2 is YYREEE (reference sequence). This CDR3 has 17 amino acids. This CDR3 is CASSPDPPFSNTGELFF. The CDR3 DNA follows: TGTGCCAGCAGCCCAGACCCCCCCTTCTCCAACACCGGGGAGCTGTTTTTT.

V and J are TRBV6-6 and TRBJ1-4; D is uncertain. This CDR3 is 15 amino acids long. In germline, CDR1 is MNHNY, CDR2 SVGAGI (reference sequence). The ends were cut back, 2 bases at V and 0 bases at J, with 7 bases in the middle. The CDR3 coding sequence is TGTGCCAGCAGTTACGGAGGTGCAACTAATGAAAAACTGTTTTTT. Translated: CASSYGGATNEKLFF.

The chain joins TRBV4-1 to TRBJ2-7, with 8 nucleotides matching TRBD2. This CDR3 has 16 residues. Germline CDR1 reads MGHRA; CDR2 reads YSYEKL. The junction had 16 bases not matched to a gene; V was cut back by 4 bases and J by 8 bases. This CDR3 reads CASSPSLGGGRAQQYF. The CDR3 DNA sequence: TGCGCCAGCAGCCCCTCCTTGGGCGGGGGGCGGGCCCAGCAGTACTTC.

V and J are TRBV6-1 and TRBJ1-1; 8 nucleotides line up with TRBD1. V dropped 6 bases and J dropped 8; count of bases not matched to a gene: 11. Germline lookup yields CDR1 MNHNS and CDR2 SASEGT. The CDR3 covers 14 residues. CDR3 nucleotides: TGTGCCAGCAGGGAATGGACAGGGTCTGCCGAAGCTTTCTTT. Its translation: CASREWTGSAEAFF.

This chain links TRBV30 with TRBJ2-4; no reliable D call. Germline V gene data show CDR1 as GTSNPN and CDR2 as SVGIG (reference sequence). Between the trimmed V and J ends, which lost 0 bases and 9 bases, there was a span of 9 bases. This CDR3 region has 12 residues. In DNA form, the CDR3 reads TGTGCCTGGAGTGTTGGACGCGGCATTCAGTACTTC. Translated: CAWSVGRGIQYF.

V and J are TRBV5-1 and TRBJ2-1, with a weak D call TRBD2 (5 bases). With 6 bases removed from V and 0 bases from J, the gap between germline ends came to 16 bases. Germline CDR1 is SGHRS and CDR2 is YFSETQ. CDR3 size: 16 residues. Here the CDR3 DNA reads TGCGCCAGCACGAGAACTAGGCTATCCTCCTACAATGAGCAGTTCTTC. This sequence encodes CASTRTRLSSYNEQFF.

This clone was counted a few times. Its ends do not fully match the called genes, so a read error is possible. This same CDR3 is encoded by further DNA sequences in the sample. This chain joins TRBV7-9 and TRBJ2-5, with TRBD1 matching 9 bases. The V gene's germline CDR1 is SEHNR and CDR2 FQNEAQ (reference sequence). The length of the CDR3 is 15 residues. CDR3 bases: TGTGCCAGCAGTTTAGGACAGGGGACTCAAGAGACCCAGTACTTC. It specifies CASSLGQGTQETQYF.

The rearrangement joins TRBV19 to TRBJ2-2, with D unclear. The CDR3 spans 15 residues. V lost 1 base to trimming and J lost 4 bases, with 10 bases between them. Germline CDR1 and CDR2: LNHDA and SQIVND (reference sequence). Written as DNA, the CDR3 is TGTGCCAGTAGTATAGTAGGTGTGGGCACCGGGGAGCTGTTTTTT. Translated, it gives CASSIVGVGTGELFF.

The V and J genes are TRBV5-1 and TRBJ2-5; the match to TRBD1 covers 9 bases. CDR1 and CDR2 (germline): SGHRS, YFSETQ. The CDR3 runs 15 residues. J lost 4 bases, V lost 2 bases, and 6 bases had no gene match. Written as DNA, the CDR3 is TGCGCCAGCAGCTTAACAGGGGGCGGGGGAGAGACCCAGTACTTC. This gives the protein CASSLTGGGGETQYF.

V is TRBV4-3 and J is TRBJ2-7; 11 bases fit TRBD2. Germline V gene sequence: CDR1 LGHNA, CDR2 YSLEER. J lost 3 bases, V lost 10 bases, and 14 bases had no gene match. CDR3 size: 16 residues. Written as DNA, the CDR3 is TGCGCCACCTCCGAAGGGCCGGGGACTAGCGGCTACGAGCAGTACTTC. Its protein is CATSEGPGTSGYEQYF.

The chain links TRBV5-1 to TRBJ2-3; 9 bases agree with TRBD2. The CDR3 extends over 15 amino acids. CDR1 is SGHRS and CDR2 is YFSETQ in the germline V gene. V shed 2 bases and J 1 base; nucleotides not matched to a gene: 2. The CDR3: CASSLVAGGTDTQYF. CDR3 DNA: TGCGCCAGCAGCTTAGTAGCGGGGGGCACAGATACGCAGTATTTT.

The chain combines TRBV15 with TRBJ2-1; 11 positions match TRBD2. V lost 1 base, J lost 7 bases, and 15 bases stayed unmatched. The CDR3 totals 19 residues. Germline V lookup: CDR1 LNHNV, CDR2 YYDKDF (reference sequence). In DNA form, the CDR3 reads TGTGCCACCAGCAGAGGAACTAGCGGGAGACGCTTACAATTAAATGAGCAGTTCTTC. This translates into CATSRGTSGRRLQLNEQFF. Full variable domain (rest looked up from reference TRBV15 and TRBJ2-1): DAMVIQNPRYQVTQFGKPVTLSCSQTLNHNVMYWYQQKSSQAPKLLFHYYDKDFNNEADTPDNFQSRRPNTSFCFLDIRSPGLGDTAMYLCATSRGTSGRRLQLNEQFFGPGTRLTVL.

This sequence joins TRBV6-4 and TRBJ1-1; D is uncertain. V was trimmed by 2 bases and J by 1 base, leaving 8 bases between them. There are 14 residues in the CDR3. CDR1 MRHNA and CDR2 SNTAGT come from the germline V gene. This chain's CDR3 is CASSDNPRNTEAFF. The DNA for the CDR3 is TGTGCCAGCAGTGACAATCCGCGGAACACTGAAGCTTTCTTT.

The J gene is TRBJ1-5, the V gene TRBV7-2; possibly TRBD1 for D (6 bases). The CDR3 loop spans 13 amino acids. The V and J ends lost 1 base and 6 bases respectively, with 7 bases between them. From germline, CDR1 is SGHTA and CDR2 FQGNSA. The CDR3 spells CASSLDRVQPQHF. CDR3 nucleotides: TGTGCCAGCAGCTTAGACAGGGTTCAGCCCCAGCATTTT.

The rearrangement joins TRBV6-5 to TRBJ2-1; 9 bases map to TRBD2. Trimming took 4 bases from V and 2 from J; bases not matched to a gene: 6. CDR1 is MNHEY and CDR2 is SVGAGI in the germline V gene. There are 16 residues in the CDR3. This chain's CDR3 is CASSSISGGPYNEQFF. The DNA of the CDR3 is TGTGCCAGCAGTTCGATTAGCGGGGGACCCTACAATGAGCAGTTCTTC.

The genes are TRBV4-1 and TRBJ1-2; 7 bases map to TRBD1. After removal of 3 bases from V and 4 bases from J, the junction contained 2 bases not matched to a gene. CDR1 and CDR2 from the germline V gene are MGHRA and YSYEKL. The CDR3 length is 13 residues. CDR3: CASSQGQFYGYTF. The CDR3, as DNA: TGCGCCAGCAGCCAGGGACAGTTCTATGGCTACACCTTC.